These 24 T cell receptor beta chains were sequenced from one sample in a study of blood T cell repertoires in COVID-19. Assay used: immunoSEQ multiplex PCR; TCRdb lists only in-frame clones, some missing. The repertoire holds around 280,000 clones, with about 82% as singletons. Sequenced input: peripheral blood. These receptors were obtained from a woman between 45 and 65 years old with active or convalescent COVID-19.

The chain joins TRBV6-5 to TRBJ1-1; maybe TRBD1 (5 bases). This CDR3 is built from 16 residues. Germline CDR1 is MNHEY and CDR2 is SVGAGI. Trimming took off 4 bases at V and 1 base at J, with 16 bases between the two ends. CDR3 region: CASSFGQGHPNTEAFF. Here the CDR3 DNA reads TGTGCCAGCAGTTTTGGCCAAGGACACCCGAACACTGAAGCTTTCTTT.

The chain combines TRBV2 with TRBJ2-7; maybe TRBD2 (5 bases). Germline CDR1 SNHLY, CDR2 FYNNEI. With 3 bases removed from V and 4 bases from J, the gap between germline ends came to 19 bases. This CDR3 region has 16 residues. The CDR3 loop reads CASSDPARTPEYEQYF. CDR3 DNA sequence: TGTGCCAGCAGTGACCCGGCGAGGACTCCAGAATACGAGCAGTACTTC.

Details on this clone: Distinct nucleotide sequences in the sample also encode this CDR3. V is TRBV12-3 or TRBV12-4 and J is TRBJ1-1; no definite D call. The CDR3 consists of 13 residues. Trimming took off 1 base at V and 1 base at J, with 4 bases between the two ends. CDR3 protein: CASSLGQNTEAFF. The CDR3 DNA sequence: TGTGCCAGCAGTTTAGGACAGAACACTGAAGCTTTCTTT.

Sample share makes this clone medium-sized (0.01 to 0.1%). The CDR3 loop is CASSMSAGGAYEQYF. CDR3 nucleotide sequence: TGTGCCAGTAGTATGTCGGCGGGGGGGGCCTACGAGCAGTACTTC. This chain links TRBV19 with TRBJ2-7; 9 bases fit TRBD2. CDR1 is LNHDA, CDR2 SQIVND, per germline (reference sequence). This CDR3 is built from 15 residues. The junction had 5 bases not matched to a gene; V was cut back by 3 bases and J by 2 bases.

The chain has TRBV13 and TRBJ2-3; 13 bases agree with TRBD2. Germline values: CDR1 PRHDT, CDR2 FYEKMQ (reference sequence). J gave up 6 bases and V 4 bases, and 7 bases lay outside the gene matches. There are 16 residues in the CDR3. DNA for the CDR3: TGTGCCAGCAGCTCAGGACTAGCGGGAGCTCGTGATACGCAGTATTTT. Translated, it gives CASSSGLAGARDTQYF.

The V gene is TRBV4-2, the J gene TRBJ1-4, with 9 bases fitting TRBD1. The V gene end was trimmed by 2 bases and the J gene end by 8 bases; junction bases not matched to a gene: 15. CDR3 length: 18 residues. In germline, CDR1 is LGHNA, CDR2 YNFKEQ. In nucleotides, the CDR3 is TGTGCCAGCAGCCAACAGACTTTACCCGGGACAGGGTGGGAAAAACTGTTTTTT. This translates into CASSQQTLPGTGWEKLFF.

This clone was observed a few times. The V gene is TRBV7-8, the J gene TRBJ1-1; D is possibly TRBD1 (6 bases). This CDR3 is built from 16 residues. V lost 5 bases and J 3 bases, leaving 19 bases between the germline ends. Germline loops: CDR1 SGHVS, CDR2 FQNEAQ. The CDR3 coding sequence is TGTGCCAGCAGCCTCCTCGACACAGGGAGTCACACTGAAGCTTTCTTT. Translated: CASSLLDTGSHTEAFF. The full variable domain, in which reference TRBV7-8 and TRBJ1-1 provide the parts outside the CDR3, is GAGVSQSPRYKVAKRGQDVALRCDPISGHVSLFWYQQALGQGPEFLTYFQNEAQLDKSGLPSDRFFAERPEGSVSTLKIQRTQQEDSAVYLCASSLLDTGSHTEAFFGQGTRLTVV.

The rearrangement joins TRBV5-1 to TRBJ2-5; no clear D gene. The germline V gene encodes CDR1 SGHRS and CDR2 YFSETQ. Trimming stripped 0 bases from V and 2 bases from J, with 8 bases between. The CDR3 is made up of 14 amino acids. CDR3 amino acids: CASSLAAGQETQYF. For the CDR3, the DNA is TGCGCCAGCAGCTTGGCGGCCGGGCAAGAGACCCAGTACTTC. The full variable domain, with the rest looked up from reference TRBV5-1 and TRBJ2-5, is KAGVTQTPRYLIKTRGQQVTLSCSPISGHRSVSWYQQTPGQGLQFLFEYFSETQRNKGNFPGRFSGRQFSNSRSEMNVSTLELGDSALYLCASSLAAGQETQYFGPGTRLLVL.

This sequence joins TRBV3-1 (or the pseudogene TRBV3-2) and TRBJ2-6; 7 bases align to TRBD1. The CDR3 consists of 17 residues. CDR1 and CDR2 (germline): LGHDT, YNNKEL (reference sequence). Trimming cost V 5 bases and J 0 bases; bases outside gene matches: 7. The CDR3 coding sequence is TGTGCCAGCAGCGACAGGGTCCTAAACTCTGGGGCCAACGTCCTGACTTTC. Translation: CASSDRVLNSGANVLTF.

This sequence joins TRBV5-4 and TRBJ1-1; tentatively, D is TRBD1 (6 bases). Germline V gene lookup returns CDR1 SGHNT and CDR2 YYREEE (reference sequence). The V end was cut by 4 bases, the J end by 5 bases, with 18 bases between. This CDR3 is built from 15 residues. The CDR3 nucleotides read TGTGCCAGCAGCCACACAGGGAGTATAGGGACTGAAGCTTTCTTT. Encoded protein: CASSHTGSIGTEAFF. Full variable domain (remainder filled in from reference TRBV5-4 and TRBJ1-1): ETGVTQSPTHLIKTRGQQVTLRCSSQSGHNTVSWYQQALGQGPQFIFQYYREEENGRGNFPPRFSGLQFPNYSSELNVNALELDDSALYLCASSHTGSIGTEAFFGQGTRLTVV.

This chain uses TRBV2 with TRBJ1-2; D ambiguous. The CDR3 totals 15 residues. V was shortened by 1 base and J by 4 bases, with 13 bases between the two germline ends. Germline V lookup: CDR1 SNHLY, CDR2 FYNNEI. CDR3 amino acids: CASSEDGIRGYGYTF. The CDR3, as DNA: TGTGCCAGCAGTGAAGATGGGATTCGGGGCTATGGCTACACCTTC.

J is TRBJ1-1 and V is TRBV5-4, with D maybe TRBD1 (6 bases). This CDR3 comprises 16 residues. Germline CDR1 reads SGHNT; CDR2 reads YYREEE (reference sequence). The germline V and J ends were trimmed by 4 bases and 5 bases, with 21 bases remaining between them. CDR3 in amino acids: CASSPGGSGAVTEAFF. The CDR3 coding sequence is TGTGCCAGCAGCCCGGGGGGCTCCGGTGCCGTAACTGAAGCTTTCTTT.

The gene calls are TRBV12-5 and TRBJ1-4, with 9 bases identical to TRBD1. After removal of 2 bases from V and 7 bases from J, the junction contained 11 bases not matched to a gene. The CDR3 is made up of 17 amino acids. Germline V gene data show CDR1 as LGHNT and CDR2 as FRNRAP. For the CDR3, the DNA is TGTGCTAGTGGTTTGTCCCTGAACAGGGGGCGGTCTGAAAAACTGTTTTTT. This codes for CASGLSLNRGRSEKLFF.

This chain connects TRBV7-2 to TRBJ1-2; D might be TRBD1 (5 bases). Deletions cut 3 bases from V and 3 bases from J, with 14 bases between. CDR3 size: 15 residues. CDR1 and CDR2 from the germline V gene are SGHTA and FQGNSA. CDR3 loop: CASSFNRRGDYGYTF. As DNA, the CDR3 is TGTGCCAGCAGCTTCAACCGACGGGGGGACTATGGCTACACCTTC.

The chain links TRBV5-1 to TRBJ2-3; D call uncertain. Germline V lookup: CDR1 SGHRS, CDR2 YFSETQ. The CDR3 spans 16 residues. Deletions cut 1 base from V and 0 bases from J, with 12 bases between. The CDR3 bases are TGCGCCAGCAGCTTGATTGCGGAACCTAGCACAGATACGCAGTATTTT. Translation gives CASSLIAEPSTDTQYF.

The gene calls are TRBV5-1 and TRBJ2-7; 8 nucleotides match TRBD2. The CDR3 length is 15 residues. Germline-derived CDR1 and CDR2 are SGHRS and YFSETQ. V lost 4 bases, J lost 3 bases, and 9 bases stayed unmatched. The CDR3 nucleotides read TGCGCCAGCAGCCCGGGGGGGGCGCAGGACTACGAGCAGTACTTC. This sequence encodes CASSPGGAQDYEQYF.

V and J are TRBV4-1 and TRBJ2-3; 7 nucleotides line up with TRBD2. The CDR3 contains 19 residues. Unmatched junction bases numbered 16, after V lost 1 base and J lost 3 bases. Germline V CDR1 and CDR2: MGHRA, YSYEKL. The CDR3 nucleotides are TGCGCCAGCAGCCAAGCCCCTTTCGACGGGGGGAAGGGAACAGATACGCAGTATTTT. Its translation is CASSQAPFDGGKGTDTQYF.

This clone has ten or more counts. This CDR3 is CASSGHLSTDTQYF. CDR3 DNA: TGTGCCAGCAGTGGACACCTTAGCACAGATACGCAGTATTTT. The chain links TRBV2 to TRBJ2-3, with D hard to call. V was shortened by 4 bases and J by 0 bases, with 8 bases between the two germline ends. In germline, CDR1 is SNHLY, CDR2 FYNNEI. This CDR3 has 14 amino acids.

The gene calls are TRBV29-1 and TRBJ1-2; a possible D gene is TRBD1 (5 bases). CDR1 is SQVTM, CDR2 ANQGSEA, per germline. Deletions cut 3 bases from V and 2 bases from J, with 10 bases between. CDR3 length: 13 amino acids. CDR3 DNA: TGCAGCGTTGAGGACCGGGGGAACTATGGCTACACCTTC. This gives the protein CSVEDRGNYGYTF.

The J gene is TRBJ1-2, the V gene TRBV6-5, with D maybe TRBD1 (6 bases). The germline V and J ends were trimmed by 7 bases and 2 bases, with 14 bases remaining between them. CDR3 size: 14 residues. The germline V gene encodes CDR1 MNHEY and CDR2 SVGAGI. The CDR3 DNA reads as TGTGCCAGCACCTCCCTAGGACAGAACTATGGCTACACCTTC. Translation gives CASTSLGQNYGYTF.

This chain uses TRBV2 with TRBJ2-7; weak D call: TRBD2 (5 bases). From germline, CDR1 is SNHLY and CDR2 FYNNEI. The CDR3 spans 11 residues. Trimming took off 7 bases at V and 4 bases at J, with 8 bases between the two ends. The CDR3 region has the DNA TGTGCCAGCATTTTAGCGTACGAGCAGTACTTC. It specifies CASILAYEQYF.

This clone was picked up one time. This chain joins TRBV5-4 and TRBJ2-1, with 9 positions matching TRBD2. V lost 4 bases to trimming and J lost 0 bases; unmatched junction nucleotides: 5. Germline V gene lookup returns CDR1 SGHNT and CDR2 YYREEE (reference sequence). The CDR3 extends over 16 amino acids. The CDR3 protein is CASSPQTSGSYNEQFF. The CDR3 DNA sequence: TGTGCCAGCAGCCCACAGACTAGCGGCTCCTACAATGAGCAGTTCTTC.

The rearrangement uses TRBV28 and TRBJ2-1; 8 positions match TRBD2. CDR1 and CDR2 (germline): MDHEN, SYDVKM. V trimming: 6 bases; J trimming: 10 bases; junction bases outside the gene matches: 14. The CDR3 runs to 15 residues. CDR3 in DNA: TGTGCCAGCAGCCCCATAGCGGGGCTCCGCGACGAGCAGTTCTTC. It encodes CASSPIAGLRDEQFF.

In this sample, this clone turned up once. The chain joins TRBV15 to TRBJ1-5; D not certain. Germline V gene lookup returns CDR1 LNHNV and CDR2 YYDKDF (reference sequence). V was pared by 5 bases and J by 9 bases, with 14 bases between. This CDR3 contains 13 residues. This chain's CDR3 is CATSVNVVPPQHF. The CDR3 DNA reads TGTGCCACCAGCGTGAATGTAGTCCCGCCCCAGCATTTT.